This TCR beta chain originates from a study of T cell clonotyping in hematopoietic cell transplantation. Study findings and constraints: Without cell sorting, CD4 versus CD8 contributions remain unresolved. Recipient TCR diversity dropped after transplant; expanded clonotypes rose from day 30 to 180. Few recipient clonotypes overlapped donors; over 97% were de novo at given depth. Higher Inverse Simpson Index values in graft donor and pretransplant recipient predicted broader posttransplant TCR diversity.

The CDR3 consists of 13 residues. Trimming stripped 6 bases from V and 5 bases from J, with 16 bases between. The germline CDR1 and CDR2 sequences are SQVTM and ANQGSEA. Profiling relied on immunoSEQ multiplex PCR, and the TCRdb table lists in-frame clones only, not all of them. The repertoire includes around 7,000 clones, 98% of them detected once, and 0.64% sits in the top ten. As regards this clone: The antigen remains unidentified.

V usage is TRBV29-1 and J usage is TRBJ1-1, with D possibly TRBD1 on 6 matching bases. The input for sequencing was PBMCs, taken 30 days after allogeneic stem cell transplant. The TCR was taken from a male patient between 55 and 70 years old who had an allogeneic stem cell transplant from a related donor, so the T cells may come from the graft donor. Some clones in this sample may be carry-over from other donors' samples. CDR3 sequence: CSVRDTAGTEAFF. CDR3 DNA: TGCAGCGTCCGGGACACCGCCGGGACTGAAGCTTTCTTT. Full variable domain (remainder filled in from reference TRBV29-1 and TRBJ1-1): SAVISQKPSRDICQRGTSLTIQCQVDSQVTMMFWYRQQPGQSLTLIATANQGSEATYESGFVIDKFPISRPNLTFSTLTVSNMSPEDSSIYLCSVRDTAGTEAFFGQGTRLTVV.